This TCR beta chain was profiled in a study of cytomegalovirus exposure and HLA in healthy donors. Turning to the study itself: As an earlier analysis found, roughly 180 million T cells yielded about 120 million unique TCR beta sequences.

A remark on this clone: Its antigen remains unidentified.

Notes on the study in general: A missense variant in DCLRE1C was later tied to TCR beta V- and J-gene trimming. Prior analysis indicated that the majority of TCR beta V segments exhibited productivity approximately 87% or approximately 30% of the time.

The primer mix had 60 Vbeta and 13 Jbeta primers. Produced via immunoSEQ multiplex PCR; TCRdb's table is partial and in-frame only. The table shows under 45,000 clones, with 80% occurring only once. This TCR was sampled from a male donor in good health and CMV-seronegative. The specimen sequenced was PBMCs.

The CDR3 loop is CASSFGNSNQPQHF. CDR3 in DNA: TGTGCCAGCAGTTTTGGCAATAGCAATCAGCCCCAGCATTTT. The rearrangement links TRBV28 to TRBJ1-5; D is unresolved. CDR3 length: 14 residues. Trimming took 3 bases from V and 0 from J, leaving 6 bases between them. Per the germline V gene, CDR1 is MDHEN and CDR2 is SYDVKM. Supplemented by reference TRBV28 and TRBJ1-5, the full variable domain reads DVKVTQSSRYLVKRTGEKVFLECVQDMDHENMFWYRQDPGLGLRLIYFSYDVKMKEKGDIPEGYSVSREKKERFSLILESASTNQTSMYLCASSFGNSNQPQHFGDGTRLSIL.